What follows describes a single T cell receptor (beta chain). No antigen is known for it. The source of the sample is a study of graft-versus-host responses after intestinal transplantation. CDR1 and CDR2 from the germline V gene are SGHRS and YFSETQ. The CDR3 has 15 residues. The germline V and J ends were trimmed by 1 base and 3 bases, with 10 bases remaining between them. Assay: immunoSEQ multiplex PCR; the TCRdb copy retains only in-frame clones and omits some. The sample records 30,000 to 40,000 clones, approximately 93% being singletons. The sequence came from a human donor who was the organ donor for an intestinal transplant. The chain recombines TRBV5-1 with TRBJ2-2, with D hard to call. The material sequenced was unstimulated CD8+ T cells sorted from spleen or lymph node cells, taken before transplant. CDR3 nucleotide sequence: TGCGCCAGCAGCTTGTTGCTGCATTACACCGGGGAGCTGTTTTTT. As protein: CASSLLLHYTGELFF. The variable domain in full, completed from reference TRBV5-1 and TRBJ2-2, reads KAGVTQTPRYLIKTRGQQVTLSCSPISGHRSVSWYQQTPGQGLQFLFEYFSETQRNKGNFPGRFSGRQFSNSRSEMNVSTLELGDSALYLCASSLLLHYTGELFFGEGSRLTVL.